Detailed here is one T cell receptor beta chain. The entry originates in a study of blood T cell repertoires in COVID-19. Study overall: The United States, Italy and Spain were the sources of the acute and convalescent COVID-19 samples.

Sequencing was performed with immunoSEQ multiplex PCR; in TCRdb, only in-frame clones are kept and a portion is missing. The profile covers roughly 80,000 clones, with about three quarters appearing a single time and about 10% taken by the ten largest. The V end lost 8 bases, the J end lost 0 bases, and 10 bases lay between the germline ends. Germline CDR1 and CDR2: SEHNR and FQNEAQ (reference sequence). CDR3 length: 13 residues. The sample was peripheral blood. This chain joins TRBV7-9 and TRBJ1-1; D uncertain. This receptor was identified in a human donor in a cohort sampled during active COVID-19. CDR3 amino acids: CASVRTLNTEAFF. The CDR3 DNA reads TGTGCCAGCGTTCGAACTTTGAACACTGAAGCTTTCTTT.